The sequence of this T cell receptor (beta chain) was determined in a study of blood T cell repertoires in COVID-19. About the research overall: PBMCs, B-cell-depleted T cells, or T cells provided the cDNA or gDNA that made up the material.

Authors' analysis steps: Researchers report that nucleated cell counts were estimated from reference gene primer amplification. Libraries were prepared by immunoSEQ multiplex PCR; TCRdb keeps only in-frame clonotypes and omits some of them. V, J and clone size derive from that table, while D and trimming were established from the DNA sequence. The sample lists 250,000 to 300,000 clones, approximately 91% occurring once. The CDR3 spans 16 residues. Germline V lookup: CDR1 LGHDT, CDR2 YNNKEL (reference sequence). The V gene end was trimmed by 4 bases and the J gene end by 7 bases; junction bases not matched to a gene: 9. Cohorts were determined from participant-reported clinical history.

The sequenced material came from PBMCs or T cells enriched from blood (not recorded which). This receptor was taken from a woman between 40 and 50 years old with acute COVID-19. The V call is TRBV3-1 (or the pseudogene TRBV3-2), the J call TRBJ1-6, with 8 bases aligning to TRBD1. In nucleotides, the CDR3 is TGTGCCAGCAGCCTAGGACAGGGTTTGGGCAATTCACCCCTCCACTTT. This codes for CASSLGQGLGNSPLHF.